This T cell receptor (beta chain) was identified during a study of OX40 agonist ivuxolimab in advanced cancers. Study as a whole: The group had a mean age of around 64 years, ranged from 23 to 79, and was 80% to 90% male. The study reported partial responses in three patients: one hepatocellular carcinoma, two cutaneous melanoma. General study findings and limits: CD8+ T cells showed, on average, more clonal expansion than CD4+ cells. Part of the nonresponder group also had normalized T-cell clonal expansion that was low.

Worth noting for this clone: As yet, its antigen is unknown.

Data came from immunoSEQ multiplex PCR; TCRdb stores just in-frame clones and leaves some out. The table lists around 70,000 clones, 85% of them singletons. J gave up 7 bases and V 2 bases, and 4 bases lay outside the gene matches. Germline CDR1 reads SGHRS; CDR2 reads YFSETQ. CDR3 size: 15 residues. The chain uses TRBV5-1 and TRBJ2-1; 12 nucleotides line up with TRBD2. This TCR was recovered from an adult with an advanced solid tumor such as melanoma, head and neck, liver or kidney cancer. The starting material was CD4+ or CD8+ T cells sorted from blood, obtained in a trial of the OX40 agonist ivuxolimab. The chain's CDR3 is CASSFGTSGLNEQFF. The CDR3, as DNA: TGCGCCAGCAGCTTCGGGACTAGCGGGTTGAATGAGCAGTTCTTC.